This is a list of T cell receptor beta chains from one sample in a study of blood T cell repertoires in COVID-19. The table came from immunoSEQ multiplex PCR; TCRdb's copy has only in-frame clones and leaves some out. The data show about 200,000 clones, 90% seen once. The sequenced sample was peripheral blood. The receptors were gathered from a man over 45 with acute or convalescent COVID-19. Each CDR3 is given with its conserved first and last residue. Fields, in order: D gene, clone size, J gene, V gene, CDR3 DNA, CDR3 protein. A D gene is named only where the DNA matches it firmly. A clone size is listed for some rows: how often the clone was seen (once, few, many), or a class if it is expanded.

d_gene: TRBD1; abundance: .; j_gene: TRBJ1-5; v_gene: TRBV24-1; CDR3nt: TGTGCCACCAGTGAACCCTGGACAGGGGGACGCAATCAGCCCCAGCATTTT; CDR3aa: CATSEPWTGGRNQPQHF
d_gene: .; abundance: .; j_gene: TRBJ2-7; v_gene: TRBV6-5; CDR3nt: TGTGCCAGCAGTTACGGACTTACTCGCGAGCAGTACTTC; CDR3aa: CASSYGLTREQYF
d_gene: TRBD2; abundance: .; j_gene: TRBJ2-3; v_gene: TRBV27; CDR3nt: TGTGCCAGCAACCGGCGAGCGGGATTTACAGATACGCAGTATTTT; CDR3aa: CASNRRAGFTDTQYF
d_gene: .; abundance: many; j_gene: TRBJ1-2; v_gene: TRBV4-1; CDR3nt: TGCGCCAGCAGCCAAATCATACCGCGGCAGGGTGAGGACTATGGCTACACCTTC; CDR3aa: CASSQIIPRQGEDYGYTF
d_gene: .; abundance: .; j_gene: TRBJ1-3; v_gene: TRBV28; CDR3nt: TGTGCCAGCAGTTTGTCGGGGGGCTGGTCTGGAAACACCATATATTTT; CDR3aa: CASSLSGGWSGNTIYF
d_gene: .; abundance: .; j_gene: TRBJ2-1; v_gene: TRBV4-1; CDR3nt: TGCGCCAGCAGCCAAGATTCTAGCGTCGACAATGAGCAGTTCTTC; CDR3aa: CASSQDSSVDNEQFF
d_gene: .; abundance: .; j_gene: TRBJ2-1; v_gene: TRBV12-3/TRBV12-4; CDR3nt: TGTGCCAGCAGTTTTGAGCCGTACAATGAGCAGTTCTTC; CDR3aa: CASSFEPYNEQFF
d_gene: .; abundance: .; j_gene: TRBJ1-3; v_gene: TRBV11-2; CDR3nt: TGTGCCAGCAGCTTAGGGGTCACTAGCTCTGGAAACACCATATATTTT; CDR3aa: CASSLGVTSSGNTIYF
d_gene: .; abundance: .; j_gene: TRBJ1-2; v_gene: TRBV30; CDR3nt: TGTGCCTGGAGTTGGGGCGTTGGCTACACCTTC; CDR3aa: CAWSWGVGYTF
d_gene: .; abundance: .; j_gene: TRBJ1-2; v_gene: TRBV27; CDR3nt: TGTGCCAGCAGTTCCTCGAGTGATCACGCCCGCTACACCTTC; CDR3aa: CASSSSSDHARYTF
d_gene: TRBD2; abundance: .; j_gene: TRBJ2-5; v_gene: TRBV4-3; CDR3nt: TGCGCCAGCAGCCAGACTAGCGGGGGCCTTCCAGAGACCCAGTACTTC; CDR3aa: CASSQTSGGLPETQYF
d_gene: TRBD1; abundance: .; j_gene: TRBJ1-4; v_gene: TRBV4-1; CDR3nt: TGCGCCAGCAGCCAAGCGGGACAGGCGATCGATAAACTGTTTTTT; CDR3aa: CASSQAGQAIDKLFF
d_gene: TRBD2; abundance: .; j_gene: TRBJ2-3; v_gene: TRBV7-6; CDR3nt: TGTGCCAGCAGCTACCGACTAGCGGGAAACACAGATACGCAGTATTTT; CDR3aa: CASSYRLAGNTDTQYF
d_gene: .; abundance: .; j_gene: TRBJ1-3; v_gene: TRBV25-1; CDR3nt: TGTGCCAGCAACCCCCGGACAGAGCCCTCTGGAAACACCATATATTTT; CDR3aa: CASNPRTEPSGNTIYF
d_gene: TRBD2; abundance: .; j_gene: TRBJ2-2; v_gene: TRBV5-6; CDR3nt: TGTGCCAGCAGCCGGGACTATTTCACCGGGGAGCTGTTTTTT; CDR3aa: CASSRDYFTGELFF
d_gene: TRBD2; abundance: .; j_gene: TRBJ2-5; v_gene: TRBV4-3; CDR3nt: TGCGCCAGCAGCCAATGGACTAGCGGGGGGGGAGAGACCCAGTACTTC; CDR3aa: CASSQWTSGGGETQYF
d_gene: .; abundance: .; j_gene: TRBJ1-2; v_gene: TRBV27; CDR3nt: TGTGCCAGCAGCCTGCTGGGGGCGCGGTCCAATGGCTACACCTTC; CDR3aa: CASSLLGARSNGYTF
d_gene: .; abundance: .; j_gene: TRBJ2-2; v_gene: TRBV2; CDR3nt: TGTGCCAGCAGTGGACTACCCACCGGGGAGCTGTTTTTT; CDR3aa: CASSGLPTGELFF
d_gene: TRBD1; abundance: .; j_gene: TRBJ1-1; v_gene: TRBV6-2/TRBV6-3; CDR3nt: TGTGCCAGCAGTAACAGGGGAGGCACTGAAGCTTTCTTT; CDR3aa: CASSNRGGTEAFF
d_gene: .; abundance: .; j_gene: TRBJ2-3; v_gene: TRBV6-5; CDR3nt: TGTGCCAGCAGCCAGAGGGGGGGTACGAATACGCAGTATTTT; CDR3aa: CASSQRGGTNTQYF
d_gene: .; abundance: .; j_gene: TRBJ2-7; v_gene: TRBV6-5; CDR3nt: TGTGCCAGCAGTCGAGCGGTGGGGGGCTACGAGCAGTACTTC; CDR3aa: CASSRAVGGYEQYF
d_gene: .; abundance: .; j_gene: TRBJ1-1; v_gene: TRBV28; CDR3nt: TGTGCCAGCAGTCCCCCCTGGGGAGACACTGAAGCTTTCTTT; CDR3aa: CASSPPWGDTEAFF
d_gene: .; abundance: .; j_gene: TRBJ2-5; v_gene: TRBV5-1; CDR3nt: TGCGCCAGCAGCCAGGGGATAAAAGAGACCCAGTACTTC; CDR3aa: CASSQGIKETQYF
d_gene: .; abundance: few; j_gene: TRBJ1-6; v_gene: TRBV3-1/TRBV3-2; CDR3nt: TGTGCCAGCAGCCAAGAGAGGACACTCTATAATTCACCCCTCCACTTT; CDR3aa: CASSQERTLYNSPLHF
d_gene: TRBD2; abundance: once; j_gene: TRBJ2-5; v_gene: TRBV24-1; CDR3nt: TGTGCCACCAGTGAAACCGGGACTAGGGCAGAGACCCAGTACTTC; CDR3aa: CATSETGTRAETQYF